These 29 T cell receptor beta chains came from one sample sequenced in a study of T-cell memory formation after mild COVID-19. TCRdb processed the 5' RACE reads anew with MiXCR; each CDR3 protein has one entry. The sample holds 350,000 to 500,000 distinct CDR3 sequences, roughly 17% seen once. Sequenced sample: PBMCs or a T cell subset sorted from them (not recorded which). The source is a man between 18 and 35 years old who had mild COVID-19 (a few samples of this study predate the infection). Cell type and time point are not known.

The sample holds a few counts of this clonotype. The V gene is TRBV10-3, the J gene TRBJ2-2, with 8 nucleotides matching TRBD1. Trimming took 6 bases from V and 0 from J; bases not matched to a gene: 3. The CDR3 runs 15 residues. Germline V gene sequence: CDR1 ENHRY, CDR2 SYGVKD. The CDR3 reads CAIRTDRANTGELFF. The CDR3 DNA reads TGTGCCATCAGAACGGACAGGGCGAACACCGGGGAGCTGTTTTTT.

This clonotype has at least ten counts. The chain uses TRBV7-3 and TRBJ2-1, with 7 bases aligning to TRBD2. The CDR3 has 15 amino acids. Germline trimming cut 0 bases from V and 5 bases from J; bases unmatched to any gene: 4. Germline loops: CDR1 SGHTA, CDR2 FQGTGA. In DNA, the CDR3 is TGTGCCAGCAGCTTAACTCGGGGGGAACACAATGAGCAGTTCTTC. This codes for CASSLTRGEHNEQFF.

The table lists this clonotype with a few counts. The genes are TRBV5-1 and TRBJ2-2; a weak D match, TRBD2 (5 bases). Trimming stripped 2 bases from V and 0 bases from J, with 14 bases between. CDR3 length: 17 amino acids. Germline V lookup: CDR1 SGHRS, CDR2 YFSETQ. The CDR3 loop reads CASSFSRDGANTGELFF. CDR3 bases: TGCGCCAGCAGCTTTTCCCGGGATGGTGCGAACACCGGGGAGCTGTTTTTT.

This clonotype was counted between two and nine times. The genes are TRBV5-4 and TRBJ2-1; either TRBD1 or TRBD2 may fit D (5 bases each). V was clipped by 2 bases and J by 6 bases, with 9 bases between them. The CDR3 length is 13 residues. CDR1 is SGHNT and CDR2 is YYREEE in the germline V gene (reference sequence). The CDR3 spells CASSFHGTNEQFF. For the CDR3, the DNA is TGTGCCAGCAGCTTTCACGGGACCAATGAGCAGTTCTTC.

The chain employs TRBV24-1 and TRBJ2-1, with D maybe TRBD1 (5 bases). Trimming shortened V by 4 bases and J by 10 bases, and 7 bases separated the two germline ends. Germline loops: CDR1 KGHDR, CDR2 SFDVKD. The CDR3 sequence is 11 residues long. The CDR3 DNA sequence: TGTGCCACCAGTGAGTGGACAGAGCAGTTCTTC. It encodes CATSEWTEQFF.

The chain recombines TRBV7-9 with TRBJ2-5; TRBD2 is a possible D gene (5 bases). V was pared by 6 bases and J by 2 bases, with 22 bases between. The CDR3 sequence is 17 residues long. The germline CDR1 and CDR2 sequences are SEHNR and FQNEAQ (reference sequence). The CDR3 here is CASSSRAASCTQETQYF. CDR3 DNA sequence: TGTGCCAGCAGTTCCAGAGCGGCTAGCTGCACACAAGAGACCCAGTACTTC.

This clonotype was seen repeatedly, ten times or more. This chain joins TRBV6-4 and TRBJ2-3; perhaps TRBD2 as D (6 bases). V lost 3 bases to trimming and J lost 2 bases, with 9 bases between them. The CDR3 runs to 14 residues. Germline V gene data show CDR1 as MRHNA and CDR2 as SNTAGT. The CDR3 region is CASSDGGTTDTQYF. The DNA for the CDR3 is TGTGCCAGCAGTGATGGGGGGACCACAGATACGCAGTATTTT.

The chain links TRBV7-6 to TRBJ2-5; no clear D. The CDR3 is made up of 13 amino acids. V shed 5 bases and J shed 1 base, with 8 bases lying between them. Germline CDR1 is SGHVS and CDR2 is FNYEAQ. The CDR3 region has the DNA TGTGCCAGCAGCCTCGATTTCCAAGAGACCCAGTACTTC. It specifies CASSLDFQETQYF.

A word on this clonotype: This could be a read error, since a much larger clone is one nucleotide away. The V and J genes are TRBV3-1 and TRBJ2-5; D unresolved. Deletions cut 1 base from V and 5 bases from J, with 5 bases between. This CDR3 contains 12 residues. CDR1 and CDR2 from the germline V gene are LGHDT and YNNKEL (reference sequence). Here the CDR3 DNA reads TGTGCCAGCAGCCAAGTTTGGGAGACCCAGTACTTC. This gives the protein CASSQVWETQYF.

The gene calls are TRBV6-5 and TRBJ2-1, with a possible D match to TRBD2 (5 bases). Germline assignment: CDR1 MNHEY and CDR2 SVGAGI. CDR3 size: 16 residues. The V end lost 3 bases, the J end lost 8 bases, and 20 bases lay between the germline ends. The DNA of the CDR3 is TGTGCCAGCAGTTATGGCCTTGCGGGCGGTGGCGATGAGCAGTTCTTC. Translation gives CASSYGLAGGGDEQFF.

This clonotype was seen more than once but under ten times. The chain uses TRBV6-5 and TRBJ2-1; 8 bases match TRBD2. Germline CDR1 is MNHEY and CDR2 is SVGAGI. V dropped 5 bases and J dropped 9; count of bases not matched to a gene: 9. The CDR3 totals 14 residues. The CDR3 here is CASSGGLGFGEQFF. The CDR3 coding sequence is TGTGCCAGCAGTGGGGGACTAGGGTTCGGTGAGCAGTTCTTC.

This clonotype was seen more than once but under ten times. V gene TRBV7-6 combines with J gene TRBJ1-1, with D tentatively TRBD1 (6 bases). The V gene's germline CDR1 is SGHVS and CDR2 FNYEAQ. The V gene lost 1 base and the J gene lost 0 bases, with 12 bases spanning the gap. This CDR3 region has 16 residues. As DNA, the CDR3 is TGTGCCAGCAGCTTAGTTTTGGACAGAATGAACACTGAAGCTTTCTTT. Residues: CASSLVLDRMNTEAFF.

This clonotype came up a few times. The J gene is TRBJ2-1, the V gene TRBV11-3; 9 bases match TRBD1. CDR3 length equals 16 residues. Germline CDR1 is SGHNT and CDR2 is YENEEA. The J segment lost 1 base and the V segment lost 1 base, leaving 2 bases of the junction unmatched. The chain's CDR3 is CASSLAGTGSYNEQFF. For the CDR3, the DNA is TGTGCCAGCAGCTTAGCCGGGACAGGGTCCTACAATGAGCAGTTCTTC. Full variable domain (rest looked up from reference TRBV11-3 and TRBJ2-1): EAGVVQSPRYKIIEKKQPVAFWCNPISGHNTLYWYLQNLGQGPELLIRYENEEAVDDSQLPKDRFSAERLKGVDSTLKIQPAELGDSAVYLCASSLAGTGSYNEQFFGPGTRLTVL.

There are a few counts of this clonotype. The V gene is TRBV20-1, the J gene TRBJ1-1; 7 nucleotides line up with TRBD1. The CDR3 is made up of 13 amino acids. Germline-derived CDR1 and CDR2 are DFQATT and SNEGSKA (reference sequence). With 6 bases clipped from V and 1 base from J, the junction kept 5 bases outside the gene matches. In nucleotides, the CDR3 is TGCAGTGCCCGGGGACAGTCGAACACTGAAGCTTTCTTT. This codes for CSARGQSNTEAFF.

The rearrangement links TRBV7-8 to TRBJ1-2; D is uncertain. The CDR3 is made up of 14 amino acids. V lost 3 bases and J 2 bases, leaving 10 bases between the germline ends. The germline V gene encodes CDR1 SGHVS and CDR2 FQNEAQ. The CDR3 nucleotides are TGTGCCAGCAGCTTCAGGACGGACAACTATGGCTACACCTTC. Encoded protein: CASSFRTDNYGYTF.

There are many counts of this clonotype. The V and J genes are TRBV4-2 and TRBJ1-1, with D tentatively TRBD1 (6 bases). V was pared by 5 bases and J by 4 bases, with 11 bases between. There are 13 residues in the CDR3. The germline V gene encodes CDR1 LGHNA and CDR2 YNFKEQ. This CDR3 is CASSGQLGTEAFF. Written as DNA, the CDR3 is TGTGCCAGCAGCGGACAGTTAGGCACTGAAGCTTTCTTT.

The chain has TRBV24-1 and TRBJ2-2, with unresolved D. V lost 4 bases to trimming and J lost 5 bases, with 7 bases between them. The CDR3 is made up of 13 amino acids. The V gene's germline CDR1 is KGHDR and CDR2 SFDVKD. DNA of the CDR3: TGTGCCACCAGTGACGAGGTAACCGGGGAGCTGTTTTTT. Translated: CATSDEVTGELFF.

V is TRBV9 and J is TRBJ1-6; D not resolved. This CDR3 spans 16 amino acids. Germline CDR1 is SGDLS and CDR2 is YYNGEE. Deletions cut 1 base from V and 6 bases from J, with 14 bases between. In DNA form, the CDR3 reads TGTGCCAGCAGCGTATTCCCAAGGACCCTTAATTCACCCCTCCACTTT. Its translation is CASSVFPRTLNSPLHF.

The chain uses TRBV7-2 and TRBJ2-5; no clear D. This CDR3 has 14 residues. Trimming took off 2 bases at V and 4 bases at J, with 11 bases between the two ends. CDR1 is SGHTA and CDR2 is FQGNSA in the germline V gene. The CDR3 bases are TGTGCCAGCAGCTTAAATCCGGCGCTAGAGACCCAGTACTTC. Protein: CASSLNPALETQYF.

J is TRBJ1-4 and V is TRBV20-1; 10 positions match TRBD1. CDR3 length: 14 amino acids. Per the germline V gene, CDR1 is DFQATT and CDR2 is SNEGSKA (reference sequence). V trimming: 5 bases; J trimming: 6 bases; junction bases outside the gene matches: 6. In DNA form, the CDR3 reads TGCAGTGCTTTAACCGGGACAGGGGATGAAAAACTGTTTTTT. This codes for CSALTGTGDEKLFF.

This clonotype was counted only a few times. The chain carries TRBV29-1 and TRBJ2-7; D may be TRBD2 (7 bases). There are 12 residues in the CDR3. CDR1 is SQVTM, CDR2 ANQGSEA, per germline. V was trimmed by 4 bases and J by 6 bases, leaving 13 bases between them. CDR3 in amino acids: CSVARGAGEQYF. The CDR3 region has the DNA TGCAGCGTTGCACGGGGGGCGGGCGAGCAGTACTTC.

The chain links TRBV5-1 to TRBJ1-1, with D maybe TRBD1 (5 bases). Germline values: CDR1 SGHRS, CDR2 YFSETQ. The V gene lost 4 bases and the J gene lost 3 bases, with 13 bases spanning the gap. The CDR3 runs to 14 residues. For the CDR3, the DNA is TGCGCCAGCAGCGATGCAGGGAAAGACACTGAAGCTTTCTTT. Translating gives CASSDAGKDTEAFF.

Many counts were recorded for this clonotype. The V call is TRBV10-3, the J call TRBJ2-7, with D possibly TRBD1 on 6 matching bases. With 3 bases removed from V and 0 bases from J, the gap between germline ends came to 24 bases. CDR3 length equals 19 residues. Per germline, CDR1 ENHRY and CDR2 SYGVKD. The CDR3 protein is CAISEDLGLGAGDSYEQYF. CDR3 DNA sequence: TGTGCCATCAGTGAAGATTTGGGGTTAGGGGCAGGGGACTCCTACGAGCAGTACTTC.

The chain couples TRBV6-2 or TRBV6-3 to TRBJ2-5; D is undetermined. The CDR3 runs 18 residues. Germline CDR1 reads MNHEY; CDR2 reads SVGEGT. Trimming cost V 0 bases and J 1 base, with 18 bases left between them. CDR3 region: CASSYSTTEPGTQETQYF. CDR3 DNA: TGTGCCAGCAGTTACTCCACAACCGAACCCGGCACCCAAGAGACCCAGTACTTC.

This clonotype came up a few times. This chain connects TRBV7-9 to TRBJ2-1, with D perhaps matching TRBD2 (5 bases). CDR1 and CDR2 (germline): SEHNR, FQNEAQ (reference sequence). The CDR3 totals 10 residues. V was trimmed by 5 bases and J by 9 bases, leaving 5 bases between them. As DNA, the CDR3 is TGTGCCAGCAGCCGGGGTGAGCAGTTCTTC. Residues: CASSRGEQFF.

The chain uses TRBV5-1 and TRBJ2-3; D is undetermined. This CDR3 spans 16 amino acids. Trimming cost V 1 base and J 2 bases, with 14 bases left between them. Germline assignment: CDR1 SGHRS and CDR2 YFSETQ. CDR3 sequence: CASSLTAADSTDTQYF. The CDR3 DNA is TGCGCCAGCAGCTTGACGGCCGCAGATTCCACAGATACGCAGTATTTT.

The chain links TRBV7-9 to TRBJ1-4, with a weak D call TRBD1 (6 bases). Germline V gives CDR1 SEHNR, CDR2 FQNEAQ (reference sequence). V was cut by 4 bases and J by 4 bases, with 10 bases left in between. The CDR3 length is 14 residues. The CDR3 sequence is CASSSGAINEKLFF. The DNA of the CDR3 is TGTGCCAGCAGCTCAGGGGCCATTAATGAAAAACTGTTTTTT.

This clonotype has more than one count but fewer than ten. J is TRBJ2-7 and V is TRBV6-4, with TRBD2 matching over 13 bases. V was clipped by 5 bases and J by 2 bases; unmatched bases: 9. CDR3 length equals 17 residues. The V gene's germline CDR1 is MRHNA and CDR2 SNTAGT. The CDR3 sequence: CASSLPGLAGQPYEQYF. In DNA form, the CDR3 reads TGTGCCAGCAGTCTCCCGGGACTAGCGGGGCAACCCTACGAGCAGTACTTC.

This clonotype has just a few counts. In DNA, the CDR3 is TGTGCCAGCAGCCGTCTCAATCAGCCCCAGCATTTT. The encoded protein is CASSRLNQPQHF. The chain carries TRBV6-5 and TRBJ1-5; D unresolved. V lost 6 bases and J 3 bases, leaving 6 bases between the germline ends. Germline CDR1 reads MNHEY; CDR2 reads SVGAGI. The CDR3 contains 12 residues.